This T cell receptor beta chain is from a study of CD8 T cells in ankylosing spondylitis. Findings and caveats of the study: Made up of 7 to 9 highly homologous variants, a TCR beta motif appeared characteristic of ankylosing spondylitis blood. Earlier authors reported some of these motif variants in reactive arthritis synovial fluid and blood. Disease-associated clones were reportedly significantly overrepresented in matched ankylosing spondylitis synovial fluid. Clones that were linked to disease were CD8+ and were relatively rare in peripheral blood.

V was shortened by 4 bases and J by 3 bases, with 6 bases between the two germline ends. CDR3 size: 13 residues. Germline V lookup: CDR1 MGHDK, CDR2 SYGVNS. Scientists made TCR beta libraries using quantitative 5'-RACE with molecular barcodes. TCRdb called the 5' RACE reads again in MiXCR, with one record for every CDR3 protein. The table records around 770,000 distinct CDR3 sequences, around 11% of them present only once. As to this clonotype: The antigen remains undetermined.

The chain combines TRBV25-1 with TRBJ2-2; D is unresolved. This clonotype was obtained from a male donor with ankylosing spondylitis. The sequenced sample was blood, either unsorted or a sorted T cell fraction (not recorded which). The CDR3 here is CASSGDYTGELFF. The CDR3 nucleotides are TGTGCCAGCAGTGGCGACTACACCGGGGAGCTGTTTTTT.